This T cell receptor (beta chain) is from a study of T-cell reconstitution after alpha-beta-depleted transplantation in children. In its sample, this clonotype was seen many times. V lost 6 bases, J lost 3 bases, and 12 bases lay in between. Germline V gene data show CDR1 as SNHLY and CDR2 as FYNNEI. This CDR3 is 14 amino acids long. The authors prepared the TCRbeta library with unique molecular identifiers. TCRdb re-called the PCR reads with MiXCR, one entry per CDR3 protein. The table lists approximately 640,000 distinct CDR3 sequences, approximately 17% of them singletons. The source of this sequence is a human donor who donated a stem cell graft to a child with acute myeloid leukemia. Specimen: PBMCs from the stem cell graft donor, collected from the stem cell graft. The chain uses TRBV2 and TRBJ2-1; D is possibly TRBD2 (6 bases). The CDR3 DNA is TGTGCCAGCAGCCCGCGGACTATCTACAATGAGCAGTTCTTC. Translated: CASSPRTIYNEQFF.